This T cell receptor (beta chain) was found in a study of blood T cell repertoires in COVID-19. Participants came from under 30 US areas, aged roughly 18 to 89 years. Assignment of participants to cohorts was predicated upon participant-reported clinical history. Germline lookup yields CDR1 MDHEN and CDR2 SYDVKM. There are 15 residues in the CDR3. V was pared by 3 bases and J by 0 bases, with 12 bases between. In its sample, this clone was seen once. Original analysis: Using reference gene primer amplification, nucleated cell counts were estimated. Clones were sequenced by immunoSEQ multiplex PCR, and TCRdb holds only the in-frame ones, with some missing. The DNA was the basis for D and trimming; V, J and clone size are from that table. Of around 300,000 clones in the sample, 80% to 90% were seen once.

The receptor was isolated from a woman younger than 30 who had recovered from COVID-19. Sequencing was performed on PBMCs or T cells enriched from blood (not recorded which). The rearrangement links TRBV28 to TRBJ2-7, with a possible D match to TRBD2 (6 bases). CDR3 in amino acids: CASSFHGTGSYEQYF. In nucleotides, the CDR3 is TGTGCCAGCAGTTTCCACGGGACTGGCTCCTACGAGCAGTACTTC.